This TCR beta chain was captured in a study of OX40 agonist ivuxolimab in advanced cancers. Study background: Patients were treated with ivuxolimab, an agonistic anti-OX40 (CD134) antibody. Patients enrolled in dose escalation were diagnosed with hepatocellular carcinoma, melanoma, renal cell or head and neck cancer. Study-wide points: Averaged across samples, CD8+ T cells carried more expanded clones than CD4+ did. There was clonal expansion of CD4+ and CD8+ blood T cells by week 6 at 0.1 to 3.0 mg/kg.

The CDR3 has 15 residues. The germline V gene has CDR1 SGHAT and CDR2 FQNNGV. Trimming took off 5 bases at V and 3 bases at J, with 16 bases between the two ends. Comments on this clone: No antigen is known for it.

The protocol was immunoSEQ multiplex PCR, while the TCRdb copy is restricted to in-frame clones and leaves out a portion. The sample lists about 68,000 clones; approximately 87% were seen once. The input for sequencing was CD4+ or CD8+ T cells sorted from blood, taken in a trial of the OX40 agonist ivuxolimab. The clonotype was recovered from an adult with an advanced solid tumor such as melanoma, head and neck, liver or kidney cancer. This chain joins TRBV11-2 and TRBJ1-1, with D unclear. The CDR3 loop reads CASSLLVGGDTEAFF. The CDR3 DNA reads as TGTGCCAGCAGCCTTCTTGTGGGCGGGGACACTGAAGCTTTCTTT.